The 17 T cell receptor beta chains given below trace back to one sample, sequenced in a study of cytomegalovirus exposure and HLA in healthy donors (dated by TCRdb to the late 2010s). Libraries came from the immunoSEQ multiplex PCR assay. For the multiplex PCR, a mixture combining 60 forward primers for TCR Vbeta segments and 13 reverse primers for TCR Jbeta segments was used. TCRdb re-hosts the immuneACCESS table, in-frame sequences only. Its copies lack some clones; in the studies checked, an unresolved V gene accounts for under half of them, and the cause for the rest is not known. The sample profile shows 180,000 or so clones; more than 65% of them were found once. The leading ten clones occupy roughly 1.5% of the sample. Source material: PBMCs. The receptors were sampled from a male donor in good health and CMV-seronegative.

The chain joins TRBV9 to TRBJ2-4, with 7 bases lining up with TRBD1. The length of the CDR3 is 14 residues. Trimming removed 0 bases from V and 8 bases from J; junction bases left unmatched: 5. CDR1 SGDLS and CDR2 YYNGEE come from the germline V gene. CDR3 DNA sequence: TGTGCCAGCAGCGTAGCGCGACAGGGAGACATTCAGTACTTC. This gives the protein CASSVARQGDIQYF.

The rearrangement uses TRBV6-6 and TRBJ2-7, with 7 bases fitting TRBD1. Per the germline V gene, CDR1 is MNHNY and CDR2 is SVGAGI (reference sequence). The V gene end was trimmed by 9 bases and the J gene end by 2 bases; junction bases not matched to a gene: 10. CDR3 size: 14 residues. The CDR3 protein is CASVPGDRTYEQYF. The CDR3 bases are TGTGCCAGTGTCCCCGGGGACAGAACCTACGAGCAGTACTTC.

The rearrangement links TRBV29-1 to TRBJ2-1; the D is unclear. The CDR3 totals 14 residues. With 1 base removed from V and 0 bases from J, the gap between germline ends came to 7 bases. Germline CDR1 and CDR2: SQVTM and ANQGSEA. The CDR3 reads CSVEAPSSYNEQFF. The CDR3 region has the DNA TGCAGCGTTGAAGCCCCCAGCTCCTACAATGAGCAGTTCTTC.

The CDR3 loop is CASSRRDRQPDTQYF. CDR3 coding DNA: TGTGCCAGCAGTCGCCGGGACAGACAGCCAGATACGCAGTATTTT. This chain connects TRBV6-1 to TRBJ2-3; TRBD1 matches at 7 bases. CDR3 length: 15 amino acids. V was pared by 5 bases and J by 4 bases, with 9 bases of the junction left unmatched. Germline CDR1 is MNHNS and CDR2 is SASEGT.

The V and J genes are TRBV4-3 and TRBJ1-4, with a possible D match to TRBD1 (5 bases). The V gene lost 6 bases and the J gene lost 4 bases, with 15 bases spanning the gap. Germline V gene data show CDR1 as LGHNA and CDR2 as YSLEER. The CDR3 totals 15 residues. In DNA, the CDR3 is TGCGCCAGCAGTCCCTCCGGGGGGGGTAATGAAAAACTGTTTTTT. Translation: CASSPSGGGNEKLFF.

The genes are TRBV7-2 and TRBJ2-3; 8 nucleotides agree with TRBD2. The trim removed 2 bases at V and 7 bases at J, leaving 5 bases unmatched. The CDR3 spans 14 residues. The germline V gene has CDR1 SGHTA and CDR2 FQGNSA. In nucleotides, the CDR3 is TGTGCCAGCAGCTTAACTACTAGCGGAAATACGCAGTATTTT. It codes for CASSLTTSGNTQYF.

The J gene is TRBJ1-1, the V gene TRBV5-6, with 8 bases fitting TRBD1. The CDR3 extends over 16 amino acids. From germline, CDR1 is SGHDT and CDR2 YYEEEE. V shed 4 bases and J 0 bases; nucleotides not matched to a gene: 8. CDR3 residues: CASSRDRRFMNTEAFF. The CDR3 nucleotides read TGTGCCAGCAGCCGGGACAGGCGCTTCATGAACACTGAAGCTTTCTTT.

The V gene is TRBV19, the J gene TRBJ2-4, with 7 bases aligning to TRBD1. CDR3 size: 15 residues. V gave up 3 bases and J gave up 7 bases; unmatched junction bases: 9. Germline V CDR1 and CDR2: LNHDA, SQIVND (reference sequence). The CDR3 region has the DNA TGTGCCAGTAGTATGGACCAGGGGGTGTTCAACATTCAGTACTTC. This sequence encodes CASSMDQGVFNIQYF. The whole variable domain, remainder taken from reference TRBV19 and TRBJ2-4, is DGGITQSPKYLFRKEGQNVTLSCEQNLNHDAMYWYRQDPGQGLRLIYYSQIVNDFQKGDIAEGYSVSREKKESFPLTVTSAQKNPTAFYLCASSMDQGVFNIQYFGAGTRLSVL.

CDR3 region: CASSQDPILEYNQPQHF. The CDR3 nucleotides are TGTGCCAGCAGCCAAGATCCGATTCTAGAGTACAATCAGCCCCAGCATTTT. The V call is TRBV4-2, the J call TRBJ1-5; D gene unclear. Germline V gives CDR1 LGHNA, CDR2 YNFKEQ. CDR3 size: 17 residues. V was pared by 0 bases and J by 3 bases, with 15 bases between.

The CDR3 coding sequence is TGTGCCAGCAGCTTAAGCGACAGGTTGTTGTCCGGGGAGCTGTTTTTT. Translated: CASSLSDRLLSGELFF. The V and J genes are TRBV11-2 and TRBJ2-2; D perhaps matches TRBD1 (6 bases). The CDR3 runs 16 residues. Germline V lookup: CDR1 SGHAT, CDR2 FQNNGV. Between the trimmed V and J ends, which lost 2 bases and 6 bases, there was a span of 16 bases.

The CDR3 region has the DNA TGTGCCAGCAGCCCCAGGGGCAGGGGGCGTTTCAACGAGCAGTACTTC. This encodes CASSPRGRGRFNEQYF. The chain couples TRBV7-6 to TRBJ2-7, with TRBD1 matching over 8 bases. Germline trimming cut 5 bases from V and 5 bases from J; bases unmatched to any gene: 14. Germline CDR1 reads SGHVS; CDR2 reads FNYEAQ. The CDR3 sequence is 16 residues long.

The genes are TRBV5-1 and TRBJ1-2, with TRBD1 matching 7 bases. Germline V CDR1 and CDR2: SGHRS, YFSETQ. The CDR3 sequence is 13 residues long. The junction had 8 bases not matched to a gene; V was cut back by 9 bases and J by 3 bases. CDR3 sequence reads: CATQRDRDYGYTF. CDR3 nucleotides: TGCGCCACTCAAAGGGACAGAGACTATGGCTACACCTTC.

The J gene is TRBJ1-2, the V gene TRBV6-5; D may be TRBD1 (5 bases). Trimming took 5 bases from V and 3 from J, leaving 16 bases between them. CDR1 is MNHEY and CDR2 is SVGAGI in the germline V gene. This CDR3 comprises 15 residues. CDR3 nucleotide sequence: TGTGCCAGCAGTCCCCAGCAGGGCACCTACTATGGCTACACCTTC. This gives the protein CASSPQQGTYYGYTF.

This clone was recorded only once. The CDR3 is CASSLVRTGGNGYTF. The CDR3 DNA reads TGTGCCAGCAGCTTAGTTCGGACAGGGGGGAATGGCTACACCTTC. The chain carries TRBV7-8 and TRBJ1-2; 10 bases agree with TRBD1. With V trimmed by 1 base and J by 6 bases, 5 bases remained unmatched. From germline, CDR1 is SGHVS and CDR2 FQNEAQ. The CDR3 has 15 amino acids.

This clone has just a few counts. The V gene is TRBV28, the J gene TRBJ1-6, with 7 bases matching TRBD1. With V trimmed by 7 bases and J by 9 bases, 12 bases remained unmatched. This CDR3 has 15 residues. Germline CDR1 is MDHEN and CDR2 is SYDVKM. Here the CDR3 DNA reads TGTGCCAGCAAGCCCAGGGGACAGCCAGGTTCACCCCTCCACTTT. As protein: CASKPRGQPGSPLHF. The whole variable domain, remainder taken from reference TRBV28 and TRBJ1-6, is DVKVTQSSRYLVKRTGEKVFLECVQDMDHENMFWYRQDPGLGLRLIYFSYDVKMKEKGDIPEGYSVSREKKERFSLILESASTNQTSMYLCASKPRGQPGSPLHFGNGTRLTVT.

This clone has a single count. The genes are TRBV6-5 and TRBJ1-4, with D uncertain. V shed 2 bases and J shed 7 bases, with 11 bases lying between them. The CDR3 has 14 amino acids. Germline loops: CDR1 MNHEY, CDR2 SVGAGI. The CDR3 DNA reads TGTGCCAGCAGTTACAACCGGGGTGGTGAAAAACTGTTTTTT. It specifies CASSYNRGGEKLFF.

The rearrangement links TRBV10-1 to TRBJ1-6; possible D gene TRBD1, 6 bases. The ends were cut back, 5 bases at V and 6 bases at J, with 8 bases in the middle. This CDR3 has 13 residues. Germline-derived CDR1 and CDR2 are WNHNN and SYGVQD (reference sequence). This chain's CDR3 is CASSLDSNSPLHF. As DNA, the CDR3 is TGCGCCAGCAGTTTGGACAGTAATTCACCCCTCCACTTT.